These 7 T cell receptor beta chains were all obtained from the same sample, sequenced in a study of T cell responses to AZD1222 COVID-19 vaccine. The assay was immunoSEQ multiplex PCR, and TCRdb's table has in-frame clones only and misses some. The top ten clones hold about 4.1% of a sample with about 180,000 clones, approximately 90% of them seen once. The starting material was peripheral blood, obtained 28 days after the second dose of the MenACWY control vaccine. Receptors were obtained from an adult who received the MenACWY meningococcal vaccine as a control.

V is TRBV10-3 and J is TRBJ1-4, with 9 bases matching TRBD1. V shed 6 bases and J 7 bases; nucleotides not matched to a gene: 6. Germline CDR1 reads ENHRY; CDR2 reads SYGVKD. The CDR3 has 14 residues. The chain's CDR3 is CAIRPGQGGEKLFF. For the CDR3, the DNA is TGTGCCATCAGGCCGGGACAGGGAGGTGAAAAACTGTTTTTT.

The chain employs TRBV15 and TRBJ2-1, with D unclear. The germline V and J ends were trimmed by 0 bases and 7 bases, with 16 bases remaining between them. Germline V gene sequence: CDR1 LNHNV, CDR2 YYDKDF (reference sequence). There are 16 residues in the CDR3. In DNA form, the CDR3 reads TGTGCCACCAGCAGAGATTGGGCAGTGAAGGGAAATGAGCAGTTCTTC. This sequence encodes CATSRDWAVKGNEQFF.

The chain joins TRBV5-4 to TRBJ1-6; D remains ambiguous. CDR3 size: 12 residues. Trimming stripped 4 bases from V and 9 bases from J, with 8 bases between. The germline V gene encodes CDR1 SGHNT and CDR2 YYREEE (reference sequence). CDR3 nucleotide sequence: TGTGCCAGCAGCAAGGAGAGTTCACCCCTCCACTTT. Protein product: CASSKESSPLHF.

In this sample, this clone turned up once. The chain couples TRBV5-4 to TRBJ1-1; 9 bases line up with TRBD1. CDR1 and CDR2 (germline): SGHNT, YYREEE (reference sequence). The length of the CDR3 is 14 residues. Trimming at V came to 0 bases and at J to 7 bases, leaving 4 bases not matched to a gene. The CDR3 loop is CASSLGDRAVEAFF. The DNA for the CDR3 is TGTGCCAGCAGCTTGGGGGACAGGGCTGTTGAAGCTTTCTTT.

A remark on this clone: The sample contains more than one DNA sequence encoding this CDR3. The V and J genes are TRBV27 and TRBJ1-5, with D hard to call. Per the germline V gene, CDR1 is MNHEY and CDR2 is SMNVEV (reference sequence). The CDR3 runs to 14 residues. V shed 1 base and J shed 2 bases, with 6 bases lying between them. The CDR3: CASSLWGGNQPQHF. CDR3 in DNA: TGTGCCAGCAGTTTATGGGGAGGCAATCAGCCCCAGCATTTT.

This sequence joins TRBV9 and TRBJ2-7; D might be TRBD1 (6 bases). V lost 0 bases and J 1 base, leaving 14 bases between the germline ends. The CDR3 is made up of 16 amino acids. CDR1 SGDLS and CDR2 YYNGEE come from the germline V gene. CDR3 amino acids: CASSVAVGARSYEQYF. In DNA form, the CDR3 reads TGTGCCAGCAGCGTAGCCGTGGGGGCGAGGTCCTACGAGCAGTACTTC. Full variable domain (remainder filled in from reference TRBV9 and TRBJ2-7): DSGVTQTPKHLITATGQRVTLRCSPRSGDLSVYWYQQSLDQGLQFLIQYYNGEERAKGNILERFSAQQFPDLHSELNLSSLELGDSALYFCASSVAVGARSYEQYFGPGTRLTVT.

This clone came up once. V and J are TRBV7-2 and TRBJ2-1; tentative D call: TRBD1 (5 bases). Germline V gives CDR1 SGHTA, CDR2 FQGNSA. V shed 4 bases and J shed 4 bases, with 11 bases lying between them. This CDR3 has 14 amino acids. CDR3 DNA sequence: TGTGCCAGCAGCTCAGGGCCAGAATACAATGAGCAGTTCTTC. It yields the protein CASSSGPEYNEQFF.